Presented here are 22 T cell receptor beta chains from one specimen sequenced in a study of OX40 agonist ivuxolimab in advanced cancers. The table came from immunoSEQ multiplex PCR; TCRdb's copy has only in-frame clones and leaves some out. This sample yields about 68,000 clones, of which about 91% are seen a single time; approximately 0.32% belongs to the top ten. The input for sequencing was CD4+ or CD8+ T cells sorted from blood, taken in a trial of the OX40 agonist ivuxolimab. These TCRs come from an adult with an advanced solid tumor such as melanoma, head and neck, liver or kidney cancer.

This chain links TRBV2 with TRBJ1-1; 8 nucleotides match TRBD1. V shed 5 bases and J 4 bases; nucleotides not matched to a gene: 30. Germline loops: CDR1 SNHLY, CDR2 FYNNEI. The CDR3 spans 22 residues. This CDR3 is CASSPTKGQGRSRTGRITEAFF. In DNA form, the CDR3 reads TGTGCCAGCAGTCCCACGAAAGGACAGGGAAGAAGTAGGACGGGAAGGATCACTGAAGCTTTCTTT. Full variable domain (remainder filled in from reference TRBV2 and TRBJ1-1): EPEVTQTPSHQVTQMGQEVILRCVPISNHLYFYWYRQILGQKVEFLVSFYNNEISEKSEIFDDQFSVERPDGSNFTLKIRSTKLEDSAMYFCASSPTKGQGRSRTGRITEAFFGQGTRLTVV.

Worth noting for this clone: Other DNA sequences of this sample code for an identical CDR3. The chain couples TRBV11-3 to TRBJ2-3, with 13 bases identical to TRBD2. Germline V CDR1 and CDR2: SGHNT, YENEEA. The CDR3 loop spans 16 amino acids. V lost 5 bases and J lost 4; bases outside the gene matches: 6. CDR3 in amino acids: CASSARTSGSSDTQYF. The CDR3 DNA reads TGTGCCAGCAGCGCAAGGACTAGCGGGAGCTCAGATACGCAGTATTTT.

This clone has more than one count but fewer than ten. The chain has TRBV27 and TRBJ1-3, with D uncertain. Germline CDR1 MNHEY, CDR2 SMNVEV (reference sequence). Trimming removed 5 bases at V and 0 bases at J, with 5 bases between. This CDR3 region has 13 residues. The CDR3: CASSRLSGNTIYF. The CDR3, as DNA: TGTGCCAGCAGTCGACTCTCTGGAAACACCATATATTTT.

This rearrangement joins TRBV18 to TRBJ1-5; 8 bases map to TRBD1. Trimming at V came to 5 bases and at J to 2 bases, leaving 8 bases not matched to a gene. The germline gives CDR1 KGHSH, CDR2 LQKENI. This CDR3 has 16 residues. Here the CDR3 DNA reads TGTGCCAGCTCAAAGGGGACAGGAGGAGGCAATCAGCCCCAGCATTTT. Translated, it gives CASSKGTGGGNQPQHF. The entire variable domain, with the rest obtained from reference TRBV18 and TRBJ1-5, is as follows: NAGVMQNPRHLVRRRGQEARLRCSPMKGHSHVYWYRQLPEEGLKFMVYLQKENIIDESGMPKERFSAEFPKEGPSILRIQQVVRGDSAAYFCASSKGTGGGNQPQHFGDGTRLSIL.

V gene TRBV27 combines with J gene TRBJ1-2, with D possibly matching TRBD1 (6 bases). V gave up 6 bases and J gave up 5 bases, with 13 bases separating them. The CDR3 consists of 13 residues. Germline V CDR1 and CDR2: MNHEY, SMNVEV (reference sequence). The DNA of the CDR3 is TGTGCCAGCAGAGACAGGCCGGGTTATGGCTACACCTTC. Translation: CASRDRPGYGYTF.

The CDR3 DNA is TGCGCCAGCAGTGAGTCAGGCAGGGGGGGAGTGGGGACCTACAATGAGCAGTTCTTC. It translates to CASSESGRGGVGTYNEQFF. The rearrangement uses TRBV10-2 and TRBJ2-1; D may match TRBD1 or TRBD2 (7 bases each). V was pared by 0 bases and J by 2 bases, with 20 bases between. CDR1 WSHSY and CDR2 SAAADI come from the germline V gene. The CDR3 spans 19 residues.

The DNA of the CDR3 is TGTGCCAGCAATCCAAGCCCGAACACTGAAGCTTTCTTT. Its protein product is CASNPSPNTEAFF. The chain is built from TRBV27 and TRBJ1-1; D unresolved. V shed 7 bases and J shed 1 base, with 10 bases lying between them. This CDR3 spans 13 amino acids. CDR1 and CDR2 (germline): MNHEY, SMNVEV (reference sequence).

V and J are TRBV11-2 and TRBJ2-7; 12 positions match TRBD2. Germline V lookup: CDR1 SGHAT, CDR2 FQNNGV. The CDR3 has 14 amino acids. The CDR3 nucleotides are TGTGCGTCGCAGCCTAGCGGGGGGGGCTACGAGCAGTACTTC. It codes for CASQPSGGGYEQYF.

The chain is built from TRBV28 and TRBJ2-3, with a tentative D call TRBD2 (5 bases). V was cut by 5 bases and J by 2 bases, with 11 bases left in between. The CDR3 has 14 residues. Per germline, CDR1 MDHEN and CDR2 SYDVKM. Here the CDR3 reads CASSPTRVTDTQYF. CDR3 DNA sequence: TGTGCCAGCAGTCCCACGAGGGTCACAGATACGCAGTATTTT. Full variable domain (missing parts from reference TRBV28 and TRBJ2-3): DVKVTQSSRYLVKRTGEKVFLECVQDMDHENMFWYRQDPGLGLRLIYFSYDVKMKEKGDIPEGYSVSREKKERFSLILESASTNQTSMYLCASSPTRVTDTQYFGPGTRLTVL.

J is TRBJ1-2 and V is TRBV6-5, with 9 bases that match TRBD1. Germline CDR1 reads MNHEY; CDR2 reads SVGAGI. Trimming removed 5 bases from V and 7 bases from J; junction bases left unmatched: 5. There are 13 residues in the CDR3. This chain's CDR3 is CASSILTGGGYTF. CDR3 bases: TGTGCCAGCAGTATATTGACAGGGGGTGGCTACACCTTC.

The V and J genes are TRBV29-1 and TRBJ2-7, with 12 bases that match TRBD2. Germline CDR1 is SQVTM and CDR2 is ANQGSEA. V lost 4 bases, J lost 7 bases, and 8 bases stayed unmatched. The CDR3 is 14 amino acids. This chain's CDR3 is CSVAGTSGSREQYF. CDR3 nucleotide sequence: TGCAGCGTTGCCGGGACTAGCGGGTCGCGGGAGCAGTACTTC.

The chain uses TRBV7-9 and TRBJ2-7; D possibly matches TRBD1 or TRBD2 (5 bases each). The germline V and J ends were trimmed by 6 bases and 7 bases, with 19 bases remaining between them. Germline CDR1 is SEHNR and CDR2 is FQNEAQ (reference sequence). This CDR3 is built from 14 residues. CDR3 sequence reads: CASSSPRDAMEQYF. Written as DNA, the CDR3 is TGTGCCAGCAGTTCCCCTCGGGACGCCATGGAGCAGTACTTC.

The V call is TRBV29-1, the J call TRBJ2-7; D is perhaps TRBD1 (5 bases). Germline lookup yields CDR1 SQVTM and CDR2 ANQGSEA. Trimming shortened V by 4 bases and J by 3 bases, and 13 bases separated the two germline ends. There are 13 residues in the CDR3. CDR3 DNA: TGCAGCGTTGGGTCTGGGGCTGGCTACGAGCAGTACTTC. This translates into CSVGSGAGYEQYF.

The chain recombines TRBV5-5 with TRBJ1-5; TRBD1 matches at 8 bases. Germline V gene lookup returns CDR1 SGHKS and CDR2 YYEKEE (reference sequence). V gave up 0 bases and J gave up 5 bases; unmatched junction bases: 4. The CDR3 contains 15 residues. CDR3 protein: CASSLGQGKDQPQHF. In DNA, the CDR3 is TGTGCCAGCAGCTTGGGACAGGGGAAAGATCAGCCCCAGCATTTT.

The rearrangement joins TRBV7-3 to TRBJ2-2; D is ambiguous. Trimming cost V 2 bases and J 5 bases, with 12 bases left between them. The CDR3 contains 15 residues. CDR1 and CDR2 from the germline V gene are SGHTA and FQGTGA. The CDR3 sequence is CASSLGTGPTGELFF. Written as DNA, the CDR3 is TGTGCCAGCAGCTTAGGAACTGGACCGACCGGGGAGCTGTTTTTT.

The chain uses TRBV5-1 and TRBJ2-3; no clear D gene. Trimming stripped 3 bases from V and 0 bases from J, with 8 bases between. From germline, CDR1 is SGHRS and CDR2 YFSETQ. The CDR3 is 14 residues long. The CDR3 bases are TGCGCCAGCAGCTCAATGACTAGCACAGATACGCAGTATTTT. Translated, it gives CASSSMTSTDTQYF. Full variable domain (outside the CDR3, taken from reference TRBV5-1 and TRBJ2-3): KAGVTQTPRYLIKTRGQQVTLSCSPISGHRSVSWYQQTPGQGLQFLFEYFSETQRNKGNFPGRFSGRQFSNSRSEMNVSTLELGDSALYLCASSSMTSTDTQYFGPGTRLTVL.

This clone was detected a few times. CDR3 DNA sequence: TGCGCCAGCAGTGACAGGGGAATGAACACTGAAGCTTTCTTT. Protein: CASSDRGMNTEAFF. The chain uses TRBV10-1 and TRBJ1-1; tentative D call: TRBD1 (6 bases). This CDR3 comprises 14 residues. Deletions cut 3 bases from V and 0 bases from J, with 8 bases between. Germline V lookup: CDR1 WNHNN, CDR2 SYGVQD (reference sequence).

The genes are TRBV10-2 and TRBJ1-2, with TRBD1 matching 9 bases. V lost 8 bases and J lost 5; bases outside the gene matches: 6. The CDR3 totals 13 residues. CDR1 is WSHSY, CDR2 SAAADI, per germline. Written as DNA, the CDR3 is TGCGCCAGCGCTCAGGGACAGGGATATGGCTACACCTTC. It specifies CASAQGQGYGYTF.

V and J are TRBV7-9 and TRBJ1-1; tentative D call: TRBD1 (5 bases). Germline assignment: CDR1 SEHNR and CDR2 FQNEAQ (reference sequence). The CDR3 spans 14 residues. The germline V and J ends were trimmed by 4 bases and 4 bases, with 13 bases remaining between them. Written as DNA, the CDR3 is TGTGCCAGCAGCTCTTGGCGGGACCCCACTGAAGCTTTCTTT. It yields the protein CASSSWRDPTEAFF.

This clone has a handful of counts. This chain links TRBV7-7 with TRBJ1-2, with 8 bases that match TRBD1. The CDR3 runs to 14 residues. J was trimmed by 4 bases and V by 2 bases; bases with no gene match: 3. Per the germline V gene, CDR1 is SSHAT and CDR2 is FNYEAQ (reference sequence). CDR3 sequence reads: CASSLNDRGYGYTF. The CDR3 DNA reads TGTGCCAGCAGCTTAAACGACAGGGGCTATGGCTACACCTTC.

The gene calls are TRBV12-5 and TRBJ2-7; tentative D call: TRBD1 (6 bases). V was cut by 6 bases and J by 3 bases, with 18 bases left in between. The CDR3 runs 15 residues. Germline CDR1 is LGHNT and CDR2 is FRNRAP. The chain's CDR3 is CASGLGQFGYYEQYF. The CDR3 bases are TGTGCTAGTGGCCTCGGACAGTTCGGCTACTACGAGCAGTACTTC.

The chain combines TRBV27 with TRBJ1-5, with D unresolved. V was cut by 2 bases and J by 0 bases, with 5 bases left in between. Germline V CDR1 and CDR2: MNHEY, SMNVEV (reference sequence). The CDR3 runs 14 residues. CDR3 sequence (DNA): TGTGCCAGCAGTTTACAAAATAGCAATCAGCCCCAGCATTTT. It translates to CASSLQNSNQPQHF.